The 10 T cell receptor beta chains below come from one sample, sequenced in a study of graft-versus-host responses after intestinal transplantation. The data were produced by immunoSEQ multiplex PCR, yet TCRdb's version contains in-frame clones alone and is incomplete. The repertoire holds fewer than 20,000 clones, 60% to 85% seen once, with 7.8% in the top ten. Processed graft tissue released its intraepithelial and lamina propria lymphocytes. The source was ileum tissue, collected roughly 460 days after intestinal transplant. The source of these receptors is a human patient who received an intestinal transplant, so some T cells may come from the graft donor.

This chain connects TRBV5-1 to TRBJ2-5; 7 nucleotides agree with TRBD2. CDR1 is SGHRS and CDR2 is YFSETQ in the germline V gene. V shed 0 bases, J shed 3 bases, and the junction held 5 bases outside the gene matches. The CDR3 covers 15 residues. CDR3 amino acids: CASSLGPAGKETQYF. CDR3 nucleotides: TGCGCCAGCAGCTTGGGGCCAGCGGGGAAAGAGACCCAGTACTTC.

CDR3 in DNA: TGTGCCAGCAGCTCCGGGACTATGGCCCAGTACTTC. This codes for CASSSGTMAQYF. V gene TRBV13 combines with J gene TRBJ2-5; 7 bases are a match to TRBD2. This CDR3 comprises 12 residues. Germline V CDR1 and CDR2: PRHDT, FYEKMQ (reference sequence). V was clipped by 4 bases and J by 9 bases; unmatched bases: 5.

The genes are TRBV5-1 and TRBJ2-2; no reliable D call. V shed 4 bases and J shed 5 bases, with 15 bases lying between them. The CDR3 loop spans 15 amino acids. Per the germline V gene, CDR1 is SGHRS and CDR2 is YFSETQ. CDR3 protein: CASSPEGRSTGELFF. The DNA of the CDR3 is TGCGCCAGCAGCCCAGAAGGACGGTCAACCGGGGAGCTGTTTTTT.

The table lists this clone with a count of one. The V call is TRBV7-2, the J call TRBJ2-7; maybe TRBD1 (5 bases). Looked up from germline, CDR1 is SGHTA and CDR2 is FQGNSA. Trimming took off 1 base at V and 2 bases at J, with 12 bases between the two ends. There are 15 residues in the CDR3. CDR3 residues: CASSLGQIPTYEQYF. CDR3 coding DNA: TGTGCCAGCAGCTTAGGACAGATACCCACCTACGAGCAGTACTTC.

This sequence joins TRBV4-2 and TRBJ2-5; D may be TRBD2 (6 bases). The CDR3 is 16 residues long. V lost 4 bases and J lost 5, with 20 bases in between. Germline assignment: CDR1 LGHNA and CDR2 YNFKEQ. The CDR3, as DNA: TGTGCCAGCAGCCCGTCCCGGGACTGGGATCGGGAGACCCAGTACTTC. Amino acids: CASSPSRDWDRETQYF.

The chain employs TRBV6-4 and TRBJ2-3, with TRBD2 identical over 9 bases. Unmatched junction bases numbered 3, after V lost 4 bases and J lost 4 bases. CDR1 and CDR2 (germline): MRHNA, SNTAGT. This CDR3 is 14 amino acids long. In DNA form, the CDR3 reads TGTGCCAGCAGTGTGGCGGGGGGGCCAGATACGCAGTATTTT. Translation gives CASSVAGGPDTQYF.

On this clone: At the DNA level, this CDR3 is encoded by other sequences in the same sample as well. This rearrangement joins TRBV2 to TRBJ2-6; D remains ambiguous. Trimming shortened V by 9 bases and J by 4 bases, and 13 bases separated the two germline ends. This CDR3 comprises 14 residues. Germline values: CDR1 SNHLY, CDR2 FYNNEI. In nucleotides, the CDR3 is TGTGCCAGTGACCCCATGGGGGGGGCCAACGTCCTGACTTTC. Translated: CASDPMGGANVLTF.

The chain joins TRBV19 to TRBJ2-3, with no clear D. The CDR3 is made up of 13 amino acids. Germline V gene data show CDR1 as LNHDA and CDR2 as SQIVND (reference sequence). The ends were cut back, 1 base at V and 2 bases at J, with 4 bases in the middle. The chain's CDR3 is CASSIVTTDTQYF. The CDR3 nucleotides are TGTGCCAGTAGTATAGTAACCACAGATACGCAGTATTTT. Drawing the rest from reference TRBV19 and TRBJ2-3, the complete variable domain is DGGITQSPKYLFRKEGQNVTLSCEQNLNHDAMYWYRQDPGQGLRLIYYSQIVNDFQKGDIAEGYSVSREKKESFPLTVTSAQKNPTAFYLCASSIVTTDTQYFGPGTRLTVL.

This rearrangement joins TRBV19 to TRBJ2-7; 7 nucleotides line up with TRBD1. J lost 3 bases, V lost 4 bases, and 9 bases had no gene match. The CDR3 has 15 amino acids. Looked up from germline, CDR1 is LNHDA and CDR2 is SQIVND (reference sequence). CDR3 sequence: CASSTRGQPDYEQYF. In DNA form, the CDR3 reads TGTGCCAGTAGTACCCGGGGACAGCCCGACTACGAGCAGTACTTC.

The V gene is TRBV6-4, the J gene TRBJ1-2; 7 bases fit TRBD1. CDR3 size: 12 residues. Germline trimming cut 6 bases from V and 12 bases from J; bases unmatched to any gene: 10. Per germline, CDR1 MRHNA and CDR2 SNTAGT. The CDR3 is CASRDQGEENTF. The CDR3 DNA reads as TGTGCCAGCAGGGACCAGGGGGAAGAAAACACCTTC.